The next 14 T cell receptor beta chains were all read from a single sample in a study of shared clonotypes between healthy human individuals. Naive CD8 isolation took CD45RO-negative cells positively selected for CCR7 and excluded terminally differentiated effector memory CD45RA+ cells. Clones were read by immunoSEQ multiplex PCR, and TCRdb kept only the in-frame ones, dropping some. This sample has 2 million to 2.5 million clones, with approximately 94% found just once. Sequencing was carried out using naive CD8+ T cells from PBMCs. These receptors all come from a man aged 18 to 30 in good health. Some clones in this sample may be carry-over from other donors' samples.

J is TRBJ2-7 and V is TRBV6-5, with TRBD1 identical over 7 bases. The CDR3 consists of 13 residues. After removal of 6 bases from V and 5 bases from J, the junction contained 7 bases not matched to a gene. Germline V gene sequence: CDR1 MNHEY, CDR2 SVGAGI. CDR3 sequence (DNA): TGTGCCAGCAGCCGATTGACAGGGAACGAGCAGTACTTC. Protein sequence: CASSRLTGNEQYF.

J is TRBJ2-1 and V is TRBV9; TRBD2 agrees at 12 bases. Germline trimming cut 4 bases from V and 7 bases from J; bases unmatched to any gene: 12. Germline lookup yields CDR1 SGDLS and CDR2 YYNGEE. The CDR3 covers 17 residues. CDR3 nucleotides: TGTGCCAGCAGCTCCGGACTAGCGGGGTATCTTGGAAATGAGCAGTTCTTC. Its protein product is CASSSGLAGYLGNEQFF.

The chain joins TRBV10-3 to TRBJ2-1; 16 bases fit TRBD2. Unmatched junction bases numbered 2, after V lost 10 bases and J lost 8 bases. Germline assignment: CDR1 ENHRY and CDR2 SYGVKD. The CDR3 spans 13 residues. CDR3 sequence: CATGLAGGDEQFF. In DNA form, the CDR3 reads TGTGCCACGGGACTAGCGGGGGGGGATGAGCAGTTCTTC.

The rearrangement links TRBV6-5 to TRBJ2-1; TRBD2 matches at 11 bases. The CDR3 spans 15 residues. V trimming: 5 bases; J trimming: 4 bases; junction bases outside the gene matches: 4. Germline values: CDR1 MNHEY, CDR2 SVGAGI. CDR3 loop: CASSPGTSGYNEQFF. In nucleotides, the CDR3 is TGTGCCAGCAGTCCCGGGACTAGCGGTTACAATGAGCAGTTCTTC.

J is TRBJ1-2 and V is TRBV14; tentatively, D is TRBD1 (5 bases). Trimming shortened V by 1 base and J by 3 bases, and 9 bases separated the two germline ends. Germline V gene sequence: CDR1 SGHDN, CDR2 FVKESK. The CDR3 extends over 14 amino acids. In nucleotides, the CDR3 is TGTGCCAGCAGCCAAGTGACAGCTTACTATGGCTACACCTTC. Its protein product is CASSQVTAYYGYTF.

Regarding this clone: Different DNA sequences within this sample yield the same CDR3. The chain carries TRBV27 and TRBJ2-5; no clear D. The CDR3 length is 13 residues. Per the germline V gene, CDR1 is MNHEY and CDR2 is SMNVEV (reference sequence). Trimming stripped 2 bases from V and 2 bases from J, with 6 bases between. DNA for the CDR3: TGTGCCAGCAGTTTACTCGGGCAAGAGACCCAGTACTTC. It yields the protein CASSLLGQETQYF.

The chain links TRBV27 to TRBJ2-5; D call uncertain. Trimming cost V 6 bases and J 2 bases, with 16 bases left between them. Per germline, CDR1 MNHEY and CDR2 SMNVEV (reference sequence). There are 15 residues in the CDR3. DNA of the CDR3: TGTGCCAGCAGAGGTTGGCAGCAACGACAAGAGACCCAGTACTTC. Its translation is CASRGWQQRQETQYF.

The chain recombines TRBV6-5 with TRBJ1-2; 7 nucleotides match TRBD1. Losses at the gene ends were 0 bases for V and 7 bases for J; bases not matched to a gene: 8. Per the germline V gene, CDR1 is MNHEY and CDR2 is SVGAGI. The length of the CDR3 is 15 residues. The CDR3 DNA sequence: TGTGCCAGCAGTTACTCCAACCCCGACAGGGTTGGCTACACCTTC. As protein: CASSYSNPDRVGYTF.

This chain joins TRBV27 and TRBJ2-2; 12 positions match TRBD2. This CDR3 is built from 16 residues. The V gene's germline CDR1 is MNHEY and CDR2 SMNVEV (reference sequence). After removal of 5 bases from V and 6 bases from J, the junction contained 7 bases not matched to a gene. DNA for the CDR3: TGTGCCAGCAGTGAGCTAGCGGGAGGGCCGGCCGGGGAGCTGTTTTTT. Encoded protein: CASSELAGGPAGELFF.

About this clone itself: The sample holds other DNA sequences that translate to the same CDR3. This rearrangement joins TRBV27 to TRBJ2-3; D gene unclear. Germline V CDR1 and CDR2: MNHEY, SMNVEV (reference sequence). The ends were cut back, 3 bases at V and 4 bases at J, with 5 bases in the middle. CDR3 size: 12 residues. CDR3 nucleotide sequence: TGTGCCAGCAGTTTTGGTTCAGATACGCAGTATTTT. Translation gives CASSFGSDTQYF.

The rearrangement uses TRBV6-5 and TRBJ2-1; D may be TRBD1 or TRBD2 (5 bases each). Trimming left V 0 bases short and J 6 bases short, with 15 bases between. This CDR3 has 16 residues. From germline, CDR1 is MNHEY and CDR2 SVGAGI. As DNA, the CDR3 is TGTGCCAGCAGTTACTCCCAGGGAGACTTTTCCAATGAGCAGTTCTTC. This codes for CASSYSQGDFSNEQFF.

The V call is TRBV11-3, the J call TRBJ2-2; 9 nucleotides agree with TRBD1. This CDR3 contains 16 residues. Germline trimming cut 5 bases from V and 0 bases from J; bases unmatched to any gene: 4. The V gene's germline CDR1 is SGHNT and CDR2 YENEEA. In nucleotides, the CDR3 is TGTGCCAGCAGCGCCTGGGACAGGGCGAACACCGGGGAGCTGTTTTTT. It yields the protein CASSAWDRANTGELFF.

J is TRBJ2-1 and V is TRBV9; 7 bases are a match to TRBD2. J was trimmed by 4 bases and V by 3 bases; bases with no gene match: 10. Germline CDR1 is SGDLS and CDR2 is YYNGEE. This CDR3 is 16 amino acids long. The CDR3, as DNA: TGTGCCAGCAGCGCCAACTGGGGGGACTATTACAATGAGCAGTTCTTC. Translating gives CASSANWGDYYNEQFF.

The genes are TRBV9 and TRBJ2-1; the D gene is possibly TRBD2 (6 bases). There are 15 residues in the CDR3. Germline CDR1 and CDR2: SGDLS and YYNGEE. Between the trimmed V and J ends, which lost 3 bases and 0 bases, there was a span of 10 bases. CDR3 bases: TGTGCCAGCAGCGACGGGAGTCCCTCCTACAATGAGCAGTTCTTC. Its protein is CASSDGSPSYNEQFF.